This T cell receptor beta chain appears in the sequencing data of a study of T cell responses to AZD1222 COVID-19 vaccine. The data were produced by immunoSEQ multiplex PCR, yet TCRdb's version contains in-frame clones alone and is incomplete. The table includes some 150,000 clones, 92% detected once. This CDR3 spans 15 amino acids. The V gene's germline CDR1 is PRHDT and CDR2 FYEKMQ (reference sequence). V gave up 5 bases and J gave up 1 base; unmatched junction bases: 6. Note on this clone: Its antigen is as yet unknown.

Study results and limitations: Every sample of the repertoires postdated the peak T cell response. Females made up more of the donors, who were largely white British, and clonal diversity may have come out too low. Vaccine-associated CD4 TCRs spanned spike, dominant at 160-218 and 743-854.

The TCR originated in an adult who received the AZD1222 COVID-19 vaccine. Source: peripheral blood, taken 28 days after the second AZD1222 dose. The chain has TRBV13 and TRBJ2-3, with 7 bases identical to TRBD1. The CDR3 DNA is TGTGCCAGCAGCCTGACAGGGCGCCGCACAGATACGCAGTATTTT. It is translated as CASSLTGRRTDTQYF.